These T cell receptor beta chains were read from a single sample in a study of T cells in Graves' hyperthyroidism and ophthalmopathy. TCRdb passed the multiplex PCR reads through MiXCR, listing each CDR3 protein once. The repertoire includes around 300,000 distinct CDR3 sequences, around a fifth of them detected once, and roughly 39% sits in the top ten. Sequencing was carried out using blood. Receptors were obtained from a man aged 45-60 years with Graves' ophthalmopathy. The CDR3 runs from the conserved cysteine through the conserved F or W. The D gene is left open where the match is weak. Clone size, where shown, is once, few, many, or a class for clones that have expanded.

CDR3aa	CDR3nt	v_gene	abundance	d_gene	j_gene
CASSLPGTENTEAFF	TGTGCCAGCAGCCTTCCCGGGACTGAGAACACTGAAGCTTTCTTT	TRBV3-1	many	-	TRBJ1-1
CASSIDPTGGNGYTF	TGTGCCAGTAGTATAGACCCGACAGGCGGGAATGGCTACACCTTC	TRBV19	few	-	TRBJ1-2
CASSLEGDPNTEAFF	TGTGCCAGCAGCTTAGAAGGGGATCCGAACACTGAAGCTTTCTTT	TRBV7-2	many	-	TRBJ1-1
CSARLERNEKLFF	TGTTCCGCCAGATTGGAACGAAATGAAAAACTGTTTTTT	TRBV2	few	-	TRBJ1-4
CASSVAPSTEAFF	TGTGCCAGCAGCGTAGCGCCCAGCACTGAAGCTTTCTTT	TRBV9	-	-	TRBJ1-1
CASSWANTEAFF	TGTGCCAGCAGCTGGGCGAACACTGAAGCTTTCTTT	TRBV5-6	-	-	TRBJ1-1
CASSLPLGMGAEETQYF	TGTGCCAGCAGTTTACCCCTGGGGATGGGCGCGGAAGAGACCCAGTACTTC	TRBV28	many	-	TRBJ2-5
CASSFSRGFGETQYF	TGCGCCAGCAGCTTTTCCAGGGGCTTTGGAGAGACCCAGTACTTC	TRBV5-1	-	-	TRBJ2-5
CASSSQEHPLHF	TGTGCCAGCAGCTCTCAGGAGCACCCCCTCCACTTT	TRBV5-4	few	-	TRBJ1-6
CASSPSGRWGGELFF	TGTGCCAGCAGCCCTAGCGGGAGATGGGGCGGGGAGCTGTTTTTT	TRBV4-2	many	TRBD2	TRBJ2-2
CASSELAGGPINEQFF	TGTGCCAGCAGTGAACTAGCGGGAGGGCCGATAAATGAGCAGTTCTTC	TRBV2	-	TRBD2	TRBJ2-1
CASSLKAAWDTEAFF	TGTGCCAGCAGCTTAAAGGCAGCCTGGGACACTGAAGCTTTCTTT	TRBV13	-	-	TRBJ1-1
CASSRGAVEQFF	TGTGCCAGCAGCCGGGGGGCTGTTGAGCAGTTCTTC	TRBV7-2	-	-	TRBJ2-1
CASSRTQETQYF	TGTGCCAGCAGTCGAACCCAAGAGACCCAGTACTTC	TRBV12-3/TRBV12-4	many	-	TRBJ2-5
CATSDARVSEQYF	TGTGCCACCAGTGATGCTCGGGTTAGCGAGCAGTACTTC	TRBV24-1	many	-	TRBJ2-7
CASSFQPAGSGSSYEQYF	TGCGCCAGCAGCTTCCAGCCTGCAGGGTCCGGGAGCTCCTACGAGCAGTACTTC	TRBV5-1	many	-	TRBJ2-7
CASSFLTSGNEQFF	TGTGCCAGCAGCTTTTTGACTAGCGGGAATGAGCAGTTCTTC	TRBV7-2	-	TRBD2	TRBJ2-1
CASSPTDRGGNQPQHF	TGTGCCAGCAGCCCAACGGACAGGGGAGGAAATCAGCCCCAGCATTTT	TRBV7-2	-	TRBD1	TRBJ1-5
CSAESGTSYEQYF	TGCAGTGCCGAAAGCGGGACTTCCTACGAGCAGTACTTC	TRBV20-1	many	TRBD2	TRBJ2-7
CSAQDRGDYNEQFF	TGCAGTGCCCAGGACAGGGGGGATTACAATGAGCAGTTCTTC	TRBV20-1	many	TRBD1	TRBJ2-1
CASSLDPRGGQPNYGYTF	TGTGCCAGCAGCTTAGACCCACGGGGGGGACAGCCTAACTATGGCTACACCTTC	TRBV11-2	many	TRBD1	TRBJ1-2
CASSLAGGGGQPQHF	TGTGCCAGCAGCTTAGCGGGGGGCGGGGGTCAGCCCCAGCATTTT	TRBV7-8	many	-	TRBJ1-5
CSARDVGRDPAYEQYF	TGCAGTGCTAGAGATGTAGGGCGGGATCCAGCCTACGAGCAGTACTTC	TRBV20-1	-	-	TRBJ2-7
CASSLSLAGVDKNIQYF	TGCGCCAGCAGCTTGTCTCTAGCGGGAGTGGACAAAAACATTCAGTACTTC	TRBV5-1	once	TRBD2	TRBJ2-4
CASSQVGGSGANVLTF	TGTGCCAGCAGCCAAGTGGGGGGGTCTGGGGCCAACGTCCTGACTTTC	TRBV3-1	-	TRBD2	TRBJ2-6
CSASPMSSYNEQFF	TGCAGTGCTAGCCCGATGAGCTCCTACAATGAGCAGTTCTTC	TRBV20-1	many	-	TRBJ2-1
CASSVGGQGYTF	TGTGCCAGCAGCGTAGGGGGTCAGGGCTACACCTTC	TRBV9	once	-	TRBJ1-2
CASSFPGTELLGEQFF	TGCGCCAGCAGCTTCCCCGGGACAGAGCTCCTAGGGGAGCAGTTCTTC	TRBV5-1	-	TRBD1	TRBJ2-1
CSAARQGGNQPQHF	TGCAGTGCCGCCAGACAGGGGGGGAATCAGCCCCAGCATTTT	TRBV20-1	few	TRBD1	TRBJ1-5
CASSPNRGFNYGYTF	TGTGCCAGCAGCCCGAACAGGGGATTTAACTATGGCTACACCTTC	TRBV28	few	TRBD1	TRBJ1-2
CASSHLQAGTSDSPLHF	TGTGCCAGCAGCCACCTGCAAGCCGGGACTTCGGATTCACCCCTCCACTTT	TRBV4-2	-	-	TRBJ1-6
CASSLSRLNAEAFF	TGTGCCAGCAGCTTAAGTAGGCTGAACGCTGAAGCTTTCTTT	TRBV7-3	-	-	TRBJ1-1
CASRAGTGGSMNTEAFF	TGCGCCAGCAGAGCCGGGACAGGGGGTTCTATGAACACTGAAGCTTTCTTT	TRBV10-2	-	TRBD1	TRBJ1-1
CASSLSNRENTGELFF	TGTGCCAGCAGTTTATCCAACAGGGAGAACACCGGGGAGCTGTTTTTT	TRBV27	few	-	TRBJ2-2
CAISEPGRDTEAFF	TGTGCCATCAGTGAACCCGGGAGGGACACTGAAGCTTTCTTT	TRBV10-3	few	-	TRBJ1-1
CSARGPTVRSDEQFF	TGCAGTGCTAGAGGTCCGACAGTCCGCTCGGATGAGCAGTTCTTC	TRBV20-1	few	-	TRBJ2-1
CASRRTLLRRDGELFF	TGTGCCAGCAGGCGCACCTTGTTAAGAAGGGACGGGGAGCTGTTTTTT	TRBV6-1	-	-	TRBJ2-2
CASSVEATNQPQHF	TGTGCCAGCAGCGTAGAGGCAACTAATCAGCCCCAGCATTTT	TRBV9	few	-	TRBJ1-5
CASRQGLDHEQFF	TGTGCCAGCAGGCAAGGACTAGACCATGAGCAGTTCTTC	TRBV27	-	TRBD2	TRBJ2-1
CASSLTENQPQHF	TGTGCCAGCAGCTTAACGGAAAATCAGCCCCAGCATTTT	TRBV7-6	few	-	TRBJ1-5
CASTTWELRETTDTQYF	TGTGCCAGCACCACATGGGAGTTGCGGGAGACCACAGATACGCAGTATTTT	TRBV28	many	TRBD2	TRBJ2-3